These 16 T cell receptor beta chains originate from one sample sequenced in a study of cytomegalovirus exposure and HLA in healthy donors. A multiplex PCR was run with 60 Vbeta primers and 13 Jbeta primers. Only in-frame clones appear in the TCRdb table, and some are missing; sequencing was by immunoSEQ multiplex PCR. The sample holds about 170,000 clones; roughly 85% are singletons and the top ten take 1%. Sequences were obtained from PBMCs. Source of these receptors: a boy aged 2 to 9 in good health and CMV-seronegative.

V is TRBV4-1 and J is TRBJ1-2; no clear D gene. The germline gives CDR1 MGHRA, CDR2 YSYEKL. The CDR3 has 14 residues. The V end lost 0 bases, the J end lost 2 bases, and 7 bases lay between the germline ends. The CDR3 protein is CASSQDKPNYGYTF. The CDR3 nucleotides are TGCGCCAGCAGCCAAGATAAGCCAAACTATGGCTACACCTTC.

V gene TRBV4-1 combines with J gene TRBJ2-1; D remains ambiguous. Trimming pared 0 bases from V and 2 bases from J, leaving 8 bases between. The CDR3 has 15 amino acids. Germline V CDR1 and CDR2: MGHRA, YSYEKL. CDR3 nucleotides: TGCGCCAGCAGCCAAGATCAGTCCCCCTACAATGAGCAGTTCTTC. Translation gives CASSQDQSPYNEQFF.

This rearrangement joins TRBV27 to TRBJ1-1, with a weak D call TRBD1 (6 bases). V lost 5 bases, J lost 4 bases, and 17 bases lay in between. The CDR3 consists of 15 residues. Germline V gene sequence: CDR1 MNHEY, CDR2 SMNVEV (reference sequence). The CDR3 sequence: CASSGLIRGGTEAFF. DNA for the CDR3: TGTGCCAGCAGTGGCCTGATTAGAGGGGGCACTGAAGCTTTCTTT.

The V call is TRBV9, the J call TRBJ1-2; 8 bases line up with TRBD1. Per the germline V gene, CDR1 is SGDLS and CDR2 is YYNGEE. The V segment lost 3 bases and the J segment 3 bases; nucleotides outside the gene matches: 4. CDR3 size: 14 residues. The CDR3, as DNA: TGTGCCAGCAGCGCCTACAGGGGGGACTATGGCTACACCTTC. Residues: CASSAYRGDYGYTF. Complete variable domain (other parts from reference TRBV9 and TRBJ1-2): DSGVTQTPKHLITATGQRVTLRCSPRSGDLSVYWYQQSLDQGLQFLIQYYNGEERAKGNILERFSAQQFPDLHSELNLSSLELGDSALYFCASSAYRGDYGYTFGSGTRLTVV.

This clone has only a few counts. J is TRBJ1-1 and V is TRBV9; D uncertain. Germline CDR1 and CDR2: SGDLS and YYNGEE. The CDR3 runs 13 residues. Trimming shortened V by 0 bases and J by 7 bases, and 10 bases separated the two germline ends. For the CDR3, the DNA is TGTGCCAGCAGCGTAGTGGGTAGGAGTGAAGCTTTCTTT. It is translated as CASSVVGRSEAFF.

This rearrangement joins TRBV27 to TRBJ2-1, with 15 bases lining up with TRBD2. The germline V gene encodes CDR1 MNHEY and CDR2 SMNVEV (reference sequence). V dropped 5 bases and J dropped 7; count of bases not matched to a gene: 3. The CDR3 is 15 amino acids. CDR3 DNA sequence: TGTGCCAGCAGTCGGACTAGCGGGGGGGTTAATGAGCAGTTCTTC. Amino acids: CASSRTSGGVNEQFF.

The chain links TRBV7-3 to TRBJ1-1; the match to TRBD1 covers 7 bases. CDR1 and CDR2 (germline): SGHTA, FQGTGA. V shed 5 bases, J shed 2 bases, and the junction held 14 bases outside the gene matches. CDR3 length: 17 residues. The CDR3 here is CASSSVDLGQANTEAFF. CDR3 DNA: TGTGCCAGCAGCAGCGTCGATCTTGGACAGGCCAACACTGAAGCTTTCTTT.

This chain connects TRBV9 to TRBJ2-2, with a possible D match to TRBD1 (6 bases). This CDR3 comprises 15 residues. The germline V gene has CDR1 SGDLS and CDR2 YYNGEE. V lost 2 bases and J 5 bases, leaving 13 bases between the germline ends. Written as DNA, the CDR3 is TGTGCCAGCAGCGTTGCAGGGGCCGGGACCGGGGAGCTGTTTTTT. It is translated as CASSVAGAGTGELFF.

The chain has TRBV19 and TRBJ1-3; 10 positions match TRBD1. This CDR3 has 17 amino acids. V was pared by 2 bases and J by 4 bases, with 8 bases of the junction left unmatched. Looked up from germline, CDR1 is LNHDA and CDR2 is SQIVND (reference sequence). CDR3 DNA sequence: TGTGCCAGTAGTATAACGGGACAGGGGACAGGCGGAAACACCATATATTTT. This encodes CASSITGQGTGGNTIYF.

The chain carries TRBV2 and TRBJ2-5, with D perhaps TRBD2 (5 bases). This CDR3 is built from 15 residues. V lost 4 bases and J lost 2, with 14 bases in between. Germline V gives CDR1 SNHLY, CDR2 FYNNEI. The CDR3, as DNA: TGTGCCAGCAGTGTGGCGAGCTCGGGACAAGAGACCCAGTACTTC. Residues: CASSVASSGQETQYF.

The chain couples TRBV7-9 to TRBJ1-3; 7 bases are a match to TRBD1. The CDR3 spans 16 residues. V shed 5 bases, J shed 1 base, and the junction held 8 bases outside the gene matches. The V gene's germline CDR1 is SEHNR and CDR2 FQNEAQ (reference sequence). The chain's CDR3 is CASSLTGELSGNTIYF. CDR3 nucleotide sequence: TGTGCCAGCAGCCTCACAGGGGAGCTATCTGGAAACACCATATATTTT.

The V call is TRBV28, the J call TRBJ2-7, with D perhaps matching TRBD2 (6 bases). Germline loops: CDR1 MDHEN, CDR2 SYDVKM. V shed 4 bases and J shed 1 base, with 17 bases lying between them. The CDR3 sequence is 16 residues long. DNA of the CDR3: TGTGCCAGCAGTTCGAGGGCGGGGCTCCGTTCCTACGAGCAGTACTTC. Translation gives CASSSRAGLRSYEQYF.

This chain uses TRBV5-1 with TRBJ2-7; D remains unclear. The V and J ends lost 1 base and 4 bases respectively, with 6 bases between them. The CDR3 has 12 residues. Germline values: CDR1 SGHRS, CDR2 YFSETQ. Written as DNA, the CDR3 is TGCGCCAGCAGCTTGTCCCAGTACGAGCAGTACTTC. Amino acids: CASSLSQYEQYF.

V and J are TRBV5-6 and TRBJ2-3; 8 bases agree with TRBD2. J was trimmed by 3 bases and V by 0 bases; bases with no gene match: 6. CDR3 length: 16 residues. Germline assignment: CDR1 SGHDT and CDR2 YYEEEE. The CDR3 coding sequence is TGTGCCAGCAGCTTGGGTTGGCGGGGGGCGACAGATACGCAGTATTTT. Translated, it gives CASSLGWRGATDTQYF. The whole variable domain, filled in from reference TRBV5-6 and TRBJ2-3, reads DAGVTQSPTHLIKTRGQQVTLRCSPKSGHDTVSWYQQALGQGPQFIFQYYEEEERQRGNFPDRFSGHQFPNYSSELNVNALLLGDSALYLCASSLGWRGATDTQYFGPGTRLTVL.

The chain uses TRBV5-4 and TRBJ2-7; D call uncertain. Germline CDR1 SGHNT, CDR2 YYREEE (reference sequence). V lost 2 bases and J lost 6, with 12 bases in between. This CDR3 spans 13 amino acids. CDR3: CASSFEVWGEQYV. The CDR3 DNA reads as TGTGCCAGCAGCTTTGAGGTTTGGGGCGAGCAGTACGTC.

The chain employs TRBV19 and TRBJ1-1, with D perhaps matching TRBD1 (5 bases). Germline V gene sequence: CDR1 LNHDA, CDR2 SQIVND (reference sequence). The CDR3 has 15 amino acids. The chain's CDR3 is CASGQIGGMNTEAFF. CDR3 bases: TGTGCGAGCGGGCAGATTGGGGGGATGAACACTGAAGCTTTCTTT.